This entry is about one T cell receptor beta chain. The CDR3 is made up of 15 amino acids. Germline V lookup: CDR1 SGHRS, CDR2 YFSETQ. J was trimmed by 7 bases and V by 3 bases; bases with no gene match: 7. This sample was taken from a study of blood T cell repertoires in COVID-19. Study overall: Acute and convalescent COVID-19 samples came from the United States, Italy and Spain. PBMCs, B-cell-depleted T cells, or T cells provided the cDNA or gDNA that made up the material.

Original analysis: Scientists estimated how many nucleated cells there were by amplifying reference gene primers. Libraries were prepared by immunoSEQ multiplex PCR; TCRdb keeps only in-frame clonotypes and omits some of them. D and trimming were read from the DNA, whereas the V and J calls and clone size are those reported in that table. The sample lists roughly 360,000 clones, 81% occurring once. The rearrangement uses TRBV5-1 and TRBJ2-1; 10 bases agree with TRBD1. The sequenced sample consisted of peripheral blood. The source of this sequence is a human donor with acute or convalescent COVID-19. The donor label of this sample is uncertain. CDR3 sequence (DNA): TGCGCCAGCAGCTCGACAGGGGGCTTTGAGAATGAGCAGTTCTTC. Translation: CASSSTGGFENEQFF.